Sequencing of this T cell receptor (beta chain) was carried out in a study of OX40 agonist ivuxolimab in advanced cancers. Study overall: Patients were dosed with the agonistic anti-OX40 (CD134) antibody ivuxolimab. Three patients got partial responses; one had hepatocellular carcinoma and two had cutaneous melanoma.

Measured with immunoSEQ multiplex PCR; TCRdb has only the in-frame clones, and not every one. The data show tens of thousands of clones, 80% to 90% seen once. The V gene end was trimmed by 8 bases and the J gene end by 4 bases; junction bases not matched to a gene: 7. Germline CDR1 reads SNHLY; CDR2 reads FYNNEI. The CDR3 consists of 13 residues. Study-level findings and limits: Partial responders at 0.1-3.0 mg/kg showed near-lowest clonal expansion.

Turning to this clone: Its antigen is unknown.

This clonotype was sampled from an adult with an advanced solid tumor such as melanoma, head and neck, liver or kidney cancer. The chain employs TRBV2 and TRBJ1-1; 7 bases align to TRBD1. The sample consisted of CD4+ or CD8+ T cells sorted from blood, taken in a trial of the OX40 agonist ivuxolimab. The CDR3 spells CASGIAGGTEAFF. CDR3 in DNA: TGTGCCAGCGGTATTGCAGGGGGCACTGAAGCTTTCTTT.